This is a list of T cell receptor beta chains from one sample in a study of blood T cell repertoires in COVID-19. The method was immunoSEQ multiplex PCR; TCRdb's version includes in-frame clones alone and lacks a portion of them. The sample has about 440,000 clones, about 89% seen once. The sequencing sample was made of peripheral blood. The receptors derive from a woman younger than 45 with acute or convalescent COVID-19. The CDR3 runs from the conserved cysteine through the conserved F or W. D genes are given only for firm matches. Clone size is stated in some rows and not others, as once, few, many or a class when expanded.

CDR3aa	CDR3nt	abundance	j_gene	d_gene	v_gene
CASSLKGFYGYTF	TGTGCCAGCAGTTTAAAGGGGTTCTATGGCTACACCTTC	few	TRBJ1-2	-	TRBV12-3/TRBV12-4
CASSGPGLSTDTQYF	TGTGCCAGCAGCGGACCGGGACTCAGCACAGATACGCAGTATTTT	-	TRBJ2-3	-	TRBV9
CASSPRARATNEKLFF	TGTGCCAGCAGCCCGCGGGCCCGTGCAACTAATGAAAAACTGTTTTTT	-	TRBJ1-4	-	TRBV14
CASSELLQGPWDTQYF	TGTGCCAGCAGTGAGTTATTACAGGGCCCTTGGGATACGCAGTATTTT	-	TRBJ2-3	-	TRBV6-1
CASRQELSERNTIYF	TGTGCCAGCAGACAGGAGTTATCGGAGCGAAACACCATATATTTT	-	TRBJ1-3	-	TRBV7-9
CASSITDREVEQYF	TGTGCCAGTAGTATAACGGACAGGGAAGTCGAGCAGTACTTC	-	TRBJ2-7	TRBD1	TRBV19
CASSPDRTYGYTF	TGTGCCAGCTCACCGGACAGAACTTACGGCTACACCTTC	-	TRBJ1-2	-	TRBV18
CASSSRQGLITGELFF	TGTGCCAGCAGCTCAAGACAGGGTCTGATTACCGGGGAGCTGTTTTTT	-	TRBJ2-2	TRBD1	TRBV7-3
CASSPSPNSPLHF	TGTGCCAGCAGCCCAAGCCCCAATTCACCCCTCCACTTT	-	TRBJ1-6	-	TRBV11-2
CASRSFQGSNEKLFF	TGTGCCAGCAGGTCCTTCCAGGGATCAAATGAAAAACTGTTTTTT	-	TRBJ1-4	-	TRBV11-2
CASSELAGWQDTQYF	TGTGCCAGCAGTGAACTAGCGGGGTGGCAAGATACGCAGTATTTT	-	TRBJ2-3	TRBD2	TRBV2
CASSWTSGVGNTQYF	TGCGCCAGCAGCTGGACTAGCGGGGTGGGTAATACGCAGTATTTT	-	TRBJ2-3	TRBD2	TRBV11-2
CASSDRDRGLQDTEAFF	TGTGCCAGCAGTGACCGGGACAGGGGGCTTCAGGACACTGAAGCTTTCTTT	-	TRBJ1-1	TRBD1	TRBV25-1
CASSIGSASSGNTIYF	TGTGCCAGTAGTATCGGCTCAGCTAGCTCTGGAAACACCATATATTTT	-	TRBJ1-3	-	TRBV19
CASSLQGGGKAFF	TGTGCCAGCAGTTTACAAGGTGGAGGGAAAGCTTTCTTT	-	TRBJ1-1	-	TRBV12-3/TRBV12-4
CASSTRSRFSGANVLTF	TGCGCCAGCAGCACCCGGTCCAGGTTCTCTGGGGCCAACGTCCTGACTTTC	-	TRBJ2-6	-	TRBV5-1
CSVSVEGVNQPQHF	TGCAGCGTCTCGGTGGAGGGTGTGAATCAGCCCCAGCATTTT	-	TRBJ1-5	-	TRBV29-1
CASSPRGSDNPYGYTF	TGTGCCAGCTCACCCCGCGGATCGGACAACCCCTATGGCTACACCTTC	-	TRBJ1-2	-	TRBV18
CASRRDRANTEAFF	TGTGCCAGCAGAAGGGACAGAGCGAACACTGAAGCTTTCTTT	-	TRBJ1-1	TRBD1	TRBV7-2
CSASWSGELFF	TGCAGTGCTAGCTGGAGCGGGGAGCTGTTTTTT	-	TRBJ2-2	-	TRBV20-1
CASSPWASGGRETQYF	TGTGCCAGCAGCCCTTGGGCTAGCGGGGGACGGGAGACCCAGTACTTC	-	TRBJ2-5	TRBD2	TRBV9
CASSSSLSGELFF	TGTGCCAGCAGTTCCTCCTTGAGCGGGGAGCTGTTTTTT	-	TRBJ2-2	-	TRBV12-3/TRBV12-4
CASSLGQGRYEQYF	TGTGCCAGCAGCTTGGGACAGGGGCGTTACGAGCAGTACTTC	-	TRBJ2-7	TRBD1	TRBV11-2
CASSLQTGRQHF	TGTGCCAGCAGCTTGCAGACAGGGCGCCAGCATTTT	once	TRBJ1-5	TRBD1	TRBV3-1/TRBV3-2
CASSPQSGGETGNTIYF	TGTGCCAGCTCACCACAAAGCGGAGGGGAAACTGGAAACACCATATATTTT	few	TRBJ1-3	-	TRBV18
CASSEWGEFSLHF	TGTGCCAGCAGTGAATGGGGAGAATTCTCCCTCCACTTT	-	TRBJ1-6	-	TRBV25-1
CASTRGTGTDTQYF	TGTGCCAGCACAAGAGGGACTGGCACAGATACGCAGTATTTT	-	TRBJ2-3	-	TRBV13
CASSLRGGTDTQYF	TGTGCCAGCAGTTTACGGGGGGGCACAGATACGCAGTATTTT	-	TRBJ2-3	TRBD2	TRBV28
CASSLGLAGGHTDTQYF	TGTGCCAGCAGCTTGGGACTAGCGGGGGGCCACACAGATACGCAGTATTTT	once	TRBJ2-3	TRBD2	TRBV7-3
CASSEGSGASGYTF	TGTGCCAGCAGTGAAGGGTCAGGGGCCAGTGGCTACACCTTC	-	TRBJ1-2	-	TRBV6-1
CASSEAHGGSRSPLHF	TGTGCCAGCAGTGAAGCGCACGGGGGATCGAGATCACCCCTCCACTTT	few	TRBJ1-6	-	TRBV2
CASSQPQQGTQYF	TGCGCCAGCAGCCAGCCACAGCAAGGGACCCAGTACTTC	-	TRBJ2-5	-	TRBV5-1
CASSHRVGNQPQHF	TGTGCCAGCAGTCACAGGGTCGGCAATCAGCCCCAGCATTTT	-	TRBJ1-5	-	TRBV3-1/TRBV3-2
CASSEWHRGVGTQYF	TGTGCCAGCAGTGAATGGCACAGGGGGGTTGGTACGCAGTATTTT	-	TRBJ2-3	TRBD1	TRBV6-1
CASSLQGRGTGELFF	TGTGCCAGCAGCCTGCAGGGTAGGGGCACCGGGGAGCTGTTTTTT	-	TRBJ2-2	-	TRBV3-1/TRBV3-2
CASGAPTADEQFF	TGTGCTAGCGGGGCCCCCACGGCGGATGAGCAGTTCTTC	-	TRBJ2-1	TRBD2	TRBV28
CASSPIAFFTDTQYF	TGTGCCAGCAGCCCGATAGCGTTCTTCACAGATACGCAGTATTTT	-	TRBJ2-3	-	TRBV11-2
CASTDQRDGNTIYF	TGCGCCAGCACCGACCAGAGGGATGGAAACACCATATATTTT	few	TRBJ1-3	-	TRBV5-1
CASSLVGQGNSPLHF	TGCGCCAGCAGCTTGGTTGGACAGGGGAATTCACCCCTCCACTTT	-	TRBJ1-6	TRBD1	TRBV5-1
CASRTTGSTDTQYF	TGTGCCAGCAGGACGACAGGGAGCACAGATACGCAGTATTTT	few	TRBJ2-3	TRBD1	TRBV6-6
CAISAGGLAGSEQYF	TGTGCCATCAGTGCCGGAGGACTAGCGGGGAGCGAGCAGTACTTC	-	TRBJ2-7	TRBD2	TRBV10-3
CASSTEQGAQSGNTIYF	TGTGCCAGCAGCACCGAACAGGGGGCGCAATCTGGAAACACCATATATTTT	-	TRBJ1-3	TRBD1	TRBV5-6